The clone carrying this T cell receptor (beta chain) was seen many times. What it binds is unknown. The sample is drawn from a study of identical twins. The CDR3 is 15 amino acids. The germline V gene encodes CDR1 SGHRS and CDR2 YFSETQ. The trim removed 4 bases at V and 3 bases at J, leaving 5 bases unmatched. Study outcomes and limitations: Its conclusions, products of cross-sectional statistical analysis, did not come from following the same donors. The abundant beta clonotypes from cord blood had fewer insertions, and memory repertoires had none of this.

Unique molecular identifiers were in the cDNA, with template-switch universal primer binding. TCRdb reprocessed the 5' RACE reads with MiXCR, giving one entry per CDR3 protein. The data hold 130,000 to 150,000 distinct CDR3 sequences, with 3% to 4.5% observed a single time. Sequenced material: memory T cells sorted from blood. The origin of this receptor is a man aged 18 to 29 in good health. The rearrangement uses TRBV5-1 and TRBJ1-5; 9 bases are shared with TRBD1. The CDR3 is CASSTGTGNNQPQHF. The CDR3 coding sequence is TGCGCCAGCAGCACAGGGACAGGGAACAATCAGCCCCAGCATTTT. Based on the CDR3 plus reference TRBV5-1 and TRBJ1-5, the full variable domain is KAGVTQTPRYLIKTRGQQVTLSCSPISGHRSVSWYQQTPGQGLQFLFEYFSETQRNKGNFPGRFSGRQFSNSRSEMNVSTLELGDSALYLCASSTGTGNNQPQHFGDGTRLSIL.